This T cell receptor (beta chain) was sequenced during a study of OX40 agonist ivuxolimab in advanced cancers. As for the study in general: Participants, 75% to 85% male, averaged roughly 60 years of age, ranging from about 23 to 85. The study reported partial responses in three patients: one hepatocellular carcinoma, two cutaneous melanoma. Whole-study findings and limits: What antigens the expanded peripheral T cells recognized was never established. In general, CD8+ T cells held more expanded clones than CD4+ did, on average.

Here immunoSEQ multiplex PCR was the method, and the copy in TCRdb shows in-frame clones only, minus some. The sample yields some 90,000 clones, around 90% seen once. V lost 1 base to trimming and J lost 6 bases, with 9 bases between them. The CDR3 consists of 14 residues. In germline, CDR1 is SGHDN, CDR2 FVKESK. As concerns this clone: What it binds is unknown.

This specimen consisted of CD4+ or CD8+ T cells sorted from blood, obtained in a trial of the OX40 agonist ivuxolimab. The rearrangement joins TRBV14 to TRBJ2-2; tentative D call: TRBD1 (5 bases). This TCR was sampled from an adult with an advanced solid tumor such as melanoma, head and neck, liver or kidney cancer. The CDR3 region has the DNA TGTGCCAGCAGCCAAGGTTTGACAGCCGGGGAGCTGTTTTTT. Translating it yields CASSQGLTAGELFF.